This TCR beta chain was identified during a study of T-cell reconstitution after alpha-beta-depleted transplantation in children. Whole-study results and caveats: Recipient T cells and thymic progenitors that survived were the source of the high TCRbeta diversity seen at day 60 in some patients. In patients about two months after transplant, alpha-beta T cells reportedly arose from several hundred expanded graft clones. T-cell counts and diversity were attributed mostly to newly produced T cells one year after transplant.

Researchers prepared the TCRbeta library using unique molecular identifiers, the study reports. TCRdb independently ran MiXCR on the PCR reads; one entry per CDR3 protein. The data show around 490,000 distinct CDR3 sequences, about an eighth seen once. J gave up 1 base and V 4 bases, and 2 bases lay outside the gene matches. The CDR3 consists of 14 residues. This clonotype was seen ten or more times. Its specificity is not known. This TCR came from a female patient aged 2 to 10 who had a stem cell transplant for aplastic anemia, so the T cells may come from the graft donor. The source was PBMCs, mostly from graft donor cells, collected 180 days after TCRalphabeta/CD19-depleted stem cell transplant. This chain uses TRBV12-3 or TRBV12-4 with TRBJ2-5; TRBD1 matches 8 bases. CDR3 amino acids: CASSYTGGQETQYF. Written as DNA, the CDR3 is TGTGCCAGCAGTTATACAGGGGGCCAAGAGACCCAGTACTTC.